These T cell receptor beta chains were read from a single sample in a study of blood T cell repertoires in COVID-19. Repertoires were generated with immunoSEQ multiplex PCR, while TCRdb's copy carries only in-frame clones and drops some. Here the sample spans approximately 57,000 clones, 80% to 90% being singletons. The sequencing input was peripheral blood. These receptors came from a man aged 45-60 years with acute or convalescent COVID-19. Each CDR3 is given with its conserved first and last residue. D genes are given only for firm matches. Size values are once, few and many counts, or a class for expanded clones, and some rows have none.

d_call	cdr3_length	v_call	clone_size	j_call	cdr3_nt	cdr3_aa
TRBD2	15	TRBV19	-	TRBJ2-2	TGTGCCAGTAGTCAAGGGACCGCGGGGGTCGGGGAGCTGTTTTTT	CASSQGTAGVGELFF
-	14	TRBV6-6	-	TRBJ1-2	TGTGCCAGCAGTTACTCGAAGGGGAACTATGGCTACACCTTC	CASSYSKGNYGYTF
TRBD1	14	TRBV6-5	-	TRBJ1-2	TGTGCCAGCAGTTCCCCAGGGGACAGAAATGGCTACACCTTC	CASSSPGDRNGYTF
-	14	TRBV6-1	-	TRBJ1-4	TGTGCCAGCAGGGAAGGCCTAGATCATGAAAAACTGTTTTTT	CASREGLDHEKLFF
TRBD1	14	TRBV5-1	-	TRBJ1-1	TGCGCCAGCAGCTTGGGGGACAGGGCTACTGAAGCTTTCTTT	CASSLGDRATEAFF
-	16	TRBV6-1	-	TRBJ1-4	TGTGCCAGCAGTGAAATATTGGGGAGGGGGGCAGGGAAACTGTTTTTT	CASSEILGRGAGKLFF
-	14	TRBV7-9	-	TRBJ1-2	TGTGCCAGCAGCTTGCCCGAGGGTTCTCATGGCTACACCTTC	CASSLPEGSHGYTF
-	14	TRBV28	-	TRBJ1-3	TGTGCCAGCCATAGCTTTCTTTCTGGAAACACCATATATTTT	CASHSFLSGNTIYF
TRBD1	15	TRBV9	-	TRBJ2-2	TGTGCCAGCAGCGTAGCCGGACAGGGAAACGGGGAGCTGTTTTTT	CASSVAGQGNGELFF
TRBD2	14	TRBV24-1	few	TRBJ2-3	TGTGCCACCAGTGATTCCGGGACTAGCGCCTCAAGGTATTTT	CATSDSGTSASRYF
TRBD1	15	TRBV5-4	-	TRBJ1-6	TGTGCCAGCAGCCGCGACAGGGTTGAGAACTCACCCCTCCACTTT	CASSRDRVENSPLHF
TRBD1	14	TRBV6-5	-	TRBJ1-3	TGTGCCAGCACAGACAGGGCGTCTGGAAACACCATATATTTT	CASTDRASGNTIYF
-	15	TRBV6-5	-	TRBJ2-3	TGTGCCAGCAGCTTTACTGCCACTAGCACAGATACGCAGTATTTT	CASSFTATSTDTQYF
-	14	TRBV3-1/TRBV3-2	once	TRBJ1-1	TGTGCCAGCAGCCAAGGACACCTGAGCACTGAAGCTTTCTTT	CASSQGHLSTEAFF
TRBD1	16	TRBV9	-	TRBJ1-2	TGTGCCAGCAGCGTAGATGCAAGACCAGGGGGTAGGGGCTACACCTTC	CASSVDARPGGRGYTF
TRBD2	16	TRBV6-1	-	TRBJ2-1	TGTGCCAGCAGTGCTTCAATAGCGGGGGGTTCAGGGGAGCAGTTCTTC	CASSASIAGGSGEQFF
-	14	TRBV27	-	TRBJ1-4	TGTGCCAGCAGTTTCGGGGGGCTTAGTGAAAAACTGTTTTTT	CASSFGGLSEKLFF
-	15	TRBV5-4	once	TRBJ2-2	TGTGCCAGCAGCTCCACCGCGGGCAACACCGGGGAGCTGTTTTTT	CASSSTAGNTGELFF
-	13	TRBV11-2	-	TRBJ1-1	TGTGCCAGCAGCTTTACAGGGAAGCCTGAAGCTTTCTTT	CASSFTGKPEAFF
TRBD1	19	TRBV2	-	TRBJ2-3	TGTGCCAGCAGTGTTTGGTTCGGGACAGGAAGAGGAGGCACAGATACGCAGTATTTT	CASSVWFGTGRGGTDTQYF
-	16	TRBV28	-	TRBJ2-3	TGTGCCAGCAGTCCCCCGCCCGGCGGGGCCACAGATACGCAGTATTTT	CASSPPPGGATDTQYF
TRBD2	15	TRBV7-3	once	TRBJ2-1	TGTGCCAGCAGCTTAATTTCGGCTAGCGGAAATGAGCAGTTCTTC	CASSLISASGNEQFF